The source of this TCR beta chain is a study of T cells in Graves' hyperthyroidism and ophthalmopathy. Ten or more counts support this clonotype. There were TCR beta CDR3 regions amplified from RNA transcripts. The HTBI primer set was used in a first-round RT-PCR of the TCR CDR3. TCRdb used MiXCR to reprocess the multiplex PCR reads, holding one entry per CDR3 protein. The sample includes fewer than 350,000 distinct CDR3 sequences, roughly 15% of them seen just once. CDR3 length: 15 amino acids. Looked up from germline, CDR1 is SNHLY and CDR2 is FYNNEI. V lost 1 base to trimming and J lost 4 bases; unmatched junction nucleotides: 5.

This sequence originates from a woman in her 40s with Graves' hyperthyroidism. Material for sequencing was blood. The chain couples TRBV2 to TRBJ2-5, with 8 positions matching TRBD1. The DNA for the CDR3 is TGTGCCAGCAGTGAAGAAGGAACAGGGGGAGAGACCCAGTACTTC. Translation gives CASSEEGTGGETQYF.